These T cell receptor beta chains were read from a single sample in a study of cytomegalovirus exposure and HLA in healthy donors. TCRdb keeps only in-frame clones here, not all; method: immunoSEQ multiplex PCR. The profile shows 150,000 or so clones, roughly 64% of them singletons. Sequenced sample: PBMCs. The receptors shown here come from a woman aged 25-40 years in good health and CMV-seropositive. CDR3s include the opening cysteine and the closing phenylalanine or tryptophan. A D gene is named only where the DNA matches it firmly. Some rows mark clone size as missing; the rest say once, few, many or name a class of expanded clone.

>.|TRBV10-1|TRBD2|TRBJ2-1
CASSNPPRERESNEQFF
TGCGCCAGCAGTAATCCCCCCAGGGAGCGGGAGTCCAATGAGCAGTTCTTC
>.|TRBV30|TRBD2|TRBJ2-7
CAWSRLAGPSYEQYF
TGTGCCTGGAGTCGACTAGCGGGCCCCTCCTACGAGCAGTACTTC
>.|TRBV25-1|.|TRBJ2-7
CASSEGAGAISEQYF
TGTGCCAGCAGTGAGGGCGCAGGGGCGATCTCCGAGCAGTACTTC
>.|TRBV2|.|TRBJ2-7
CASYGIGYEQYF
TGTGCCAGCTACGGGATTGGCTACGAGCAGTACTTC
>.|TRBV6-5|.|TRBJ2-3
CASSYSGTQYF
TGTGCCAGCAGTTACTCCGGTACGCAGTATTTT
>.|TRBV27|TRBD1|TRBJ1-1
CASTRDRFGTEAFF
TGTGCCAGCACGAGGGACAGGTTTGGCACTGAAGCTTTCTTT
>few|TRBV11-2|.|TRBJ2-7
CASSRGLRGTYEQYF
TGTGCCAGCAGCCGAGGGCTGCGGGGAACCTACGAGCAGTACTTC
>few|TRBV13|.|TRBJ2-5
CASSHYQETQYF
TGTGCCAGCAGCCACTACCAAGAGACCCAGTACTTC
>.|TRBV5-4|TRBD2|TRBJ2-3
CASSLELAASTDTQYF
TGTGCCAGCAGCTTGGAACTAGCGGCTAGCACAGATACGCAGTATTTT
>.|TRBV6-1|TRBD2|TRBJ2-3
CASSERVAGGPADTQYF
TGTGCCAGCAGTGAACGGGTAGCGGGAGGGCCGGCAGATACGCAGTATTTT
>.|TRBV18|TRBD2|TRBJ2-7
CASSGEREGLDEQYF
TGTGCCAGCTCGGGAGAGCGGGAGGGCCTTGACGAGCAGTACTTC
>.|TRBV2|TRBD2|TRBJ2-7
CASGWSGGYEQYF
TGTGCCAGCGGGTGGAGCGGGGGCTACGAGCAGTACTTC
>.|TRBV6-5|TRBD2|TRBJ2-7
CAAGGSSYEQYF
TGTGCCGCCGGGGGGAGTTCCTACGAGCAGTACTTC
>.|TRBV6-1|.|TRBJ1-2
CASSETINF
TGTGCCAGCAGTGAAACAATCAACTTC
>.|TRBV7-9|.|TRBJ1-3
CASSFLEQASSGNTIYF
TGTGCCAGCAGCTTTCTCGAACAGGCTAGCTCTGGAAACACCATATATTTT
>few|TRBV28|TRBD2|TRBJ2-5
CASSSGGHQETQYF
TGTGCCAGCAGTAGCGGGGGACACCAAGAGACCCAGTACTTC
>.|TRBV4-2|TRBD2|TRBJ2-2
CASSQVPGRDTGELFF
TGTGCCAGCAGCCAAGTTCCCGGGAGGGACACCGGGGAGCTGTTTTTT
>.|TRBV5-1|TRBD1|TRBJ1-1
CASGPTGVGNTEAFF
TGCGCCAGCGGGCCTACAGGGGTAGGGAACACTGAAGCTTTCTTT
>.|TRBV5-1|.|TRBJ1-1
CASSTATGRTTLNTEAFF
TGCGCCAGCAGCACCGCCACAGGGCGCACCACGCTCAACACTGAAGCTTTCTTT
>few|TRBV11-2|.|TRBJ1-1
CASSPQRGNTEAFF
TGTGCCAGCAGCCCCCAGCGCGGTAACACTGAAGCTTTCTTT
>.|TRBV2|TRBD1|TRBJ1-1
CASSQGVNTEAFF
TGTGCCAGCAGCCAGGGGGTGAACACTGAAGCTTTCTTT
>.|TRBV5-6|.|TRBJ2-7
CASSFYRDSTYEQYF
TGTGCCAGCAGCTTTTATCGGGACTCCACCTACGAGCAGTACTTC
>.|TRBV13|.|TRBJ2-5
CASSDRQTKEETQYF
TGTGCCAGCAGCGACCGGCAGACTAAAGAGGAGACCCAGTACTTC
>.|TRBV30|.|TRBJ1-2
CASTGVFYGYTF
TGTGCCTCGACTGGAGTTTTCTATGGCTACACCTTC
>.|TRBV2|.|TRBJ1-2
CASSALAGNGYTF
TGTGCCAGCAGTGCCCTTGCAGGGAATGGCTACACCTTC
>.|TRBV11-2|TRBD1|TRBJ1-1
CASSLGSILGQPNTEAFF
TGTGCCAGCAGCTTAGGTTCTATTTTGGGACAGCCGAACACTGAAGCTTTCTTT
>.|TRBV12-2|.|TRBJ2-7
CASRLRVVGDEQYF
TGTGCAAGTCGCCTCCGGGTTGTCGGCGACGAGCAGTACTTC
>once|TRBV28|TRBD1|TRBJ1-4
CASRWDRRNEKLFF
TGTGCCAGCAGATGGGACAGGAGGAATGAAAAACTGTTTTTT
>.|TRBV7-9|TRBD1|TRBJ1-3
CASSPRDRGNTIYF
TGTGCCAGCAGCCCTCGGGACAGGGGAAACACCATATATTTT
>.|TRBV10-1|TRBD1|TRBJ2-3
CASSEYVPGQGGDTQYF
TGCGCCAGCAGTGAGTATGTTCCGGGACAGGGAGGAGATACGCAGTATTTT
>.|TRBV2|TRBD1|TRBJ2-7
CASMQGAGQYF
TGTGCCAGCATGCAGGGGGCCGGGCAGTACTTC
>.|TRBV11-3|TRBD1|TRBJ1-3
CASSLGGTAGNTIYF
TGTGCCAGCAGCTTAGGTGGGACAGCTGGAAACACCATATATTTT
>.|TRBV28|.|TRBJ2-2
CASSPGTGELFF
TGTGCCAGCAGTCCCGGGACCGGGGAGCTGTTTTTT
>.|TRBV29-1|TRBD1|TRBJ1-2
CSVEGQGVYGYTF
TGCAGCGTTGAAGGGCAGGGGGTCTATGGCTACACCTTC
>few|TRBV15|TRBD1|TRBJ2-3
CATSWTGTGVLADTQYF
TGTGCCACCAGCTGGACCGGGACAGGGGTCCTCGCAGATACGCAGTATTTT
>.|TRBV6-1|TRBD2|TRBJ2-5
CASSEATSGGTQYF
TGTGCCAGCAGTGAAGCCACCTCGGGGGGGACCCAGTACTTC
>.|TRBV7-8|TRBD2|TRBJ2-3
CASTGGTSDTQYF
TGTGCCAGCACGGGGGGGACCTCAGATACGCAGTATTTT
>few|TRBV4-1|.|TRBJ2-2
CASSPRGGTGELFF
TGCGCCAGCAGCCCCCGCGGAGGGACCGGGGAGCTGTTTTTT
>.|TRBV6-5|TRBD1|TRBJ2-7
CASSYLQGVNEQYF
TGTGCCAGCAGTTATCTGCAGGGGGTGAACGAGCAGTACTTC
>.|TRBV6-1|TRBD1|TRBJ1-2
CASKTGINYGYTF
TGTGCCAGTAAGACAGGGATTAACTATGGCTACACCTTC
>.|TRBV7-9|TRBD2|TRBJ2-1
CASSKLAAGDEQFF
TGTGCCAGCAGCAAACTAGCGGCCGGGGATGAGCAGTTCTTC